The 26 T cell receptor beta chains in this list originate from one sample, sequenced in a study of blood T cell repertoires in COVID-19. TCRdb's copy holds only in-frame clones and misses some; the assay was immunoSEQ multiplex PCR. The table shows about 130,000 clones, with under 85% occurring only once. Material: PBMCs or T cells enriched from blood (not recorded which). The receptors were sampled from a man aged 30-40 years who had recovered from COVID-19.

The V call is TRBV5-8, the J call TRBJ2-7; 8 bases fit TRBD1. Germline lookup yields CDR1 SGHTS and CDR2 YDEGEE. V lost 4 bases and J lost 1; bases outside the gene matches: 7. The CDR3 is made up of 15 amino acids. The CDR3 here is CASSATGVRSYEQYV. CDR3 coding DNA: TGTGCCAGCAGCGCGACAGGGGTTCGATCCTACGAGCAGTACGTC.

The J gene is TRBJ2-7, the V gene TRBV4-1, with D possibly matching TRBD1 (5 bases). The CDR3 is 15 amino acids. Trimming took off 1 base at V and 2 bases at J, with 12 bases between the two ends. Looked up from germline, CDR1 is MGHRA and CDR2 is YSYEKL. The CDR3 DNA reads TGCGCCAGCAGCCAAGGGTATAGGGGCACCTACGAGCAGTACTTC. Translating it yields CASSQGYRGTYEQYF.

This clone has just one count. The V call is TRBV7-2, the J call TRBJ2-1; 10 nucleotides line up with TRBD2. The V gene end was trimmed by 3 bases and the J gene end by 2 bases; junction bases not matched to a gene: 4. This CDR3 is 16 amino acids long. CDR1 and CDR2 from the germline V gene are SGHTA and FQGNSA. The CDR3: CASSLPGTSAYNEQFF. CDR3 nucleotides: TGTGCCAGCAGCTTGCCCGGGACTAGCGCCTACAATGAGCAGTTCTTC. The full variable domain, with the rest looked up from reference TRBV7-2 and TRBJ2-1, is GAGVSQSPSNKVTEKGKDVELRCDPISGHTALYWYRQSLGQGLEFLIYFQGNSAPDKSGLPSDRFSAERTGGSVSTLTIQRTQQEDSAVYLCASSLPGTSAYNEQFFGPGTRLTVL.

This chain's CDR3 is CASSLNIQSPNTEAFF. DNA of the CDR3: TGTGCCAGCAGTCTAAATATACAGTCACCCAACACTGAAGCTTTCTTT. The chain is built from TRBV28 and TRBJ1-1; no clear D. V lost 5 bases, J lost 2 bases, and 18 bases lay in between. The CDR3 spans 16 residues. The germline gives CDR1 MDHEN, CDR2 SYDVKM.

The chain employs TRBV4-1 and TRBJ1-5, with D unclear. The CDR3 length is 17 residues. V lost 1 base, J lost 3 bases, and 16 bases lay in between. Looked up from germline, CDR1 is MGHRA and CDR2 is YSYEKL. The CDR3 region has the DNA TGCGCCAGCAGCCAAGGTTATTGGGAGCCCCACAATCAGCCCCAGCATTTT. It is translated as CASSQGYWEPHNQPQHF.

The V gene is TRBV28, the J gene TRBJ1-5; TRBD1 might be the D (5 bases). The CDR3 is 16 residues long. Trimming pared 4 bases from V and 7 bases from J, leaving 20 bases between. The germline V gene encodes CDR1 MDHEN and CDR2 SYDVKM. Here the CDR3 reads CASSSPAGLNRQPQHF. CDR3 bases: TGTGCCAGCAGTTCCCCGGCAGGGTTGAATCGGCAGCCCCAGCATTTT.

The rearrangement links TRBV2 to TRBJ1-2, with 10 nucleotides matching TRBD1. Trimming cost V 4 bases and J 7 bases; bases outside gene matches: 6. Germline CDR1 and CDR2: SNHLY and FYNNEI. The CDR3 has 14 residues. The CDR3 coding sequence is TGTGCCAGCAGTGTCGAGACAGGGGGCTCTGGCTACACCTTC. Translating gives CASSVETGGSGYTF.

The count of this clone is one. At one of its ends the junction is not consistent with the germline gene, which may arise from a read error. The chain couples TRBV5-1 to TRBJ2-1; 16 bases are shared with TRBD2. Germline-derived CDR1 and CDR2 are SGHRS and YFSETQ. The CDR3 runs to 18 residues. CDR3 DNA: TGCGCCAGCAGCCCGGGACTAGCGGGAGGGCCGTCCTTCAATGAGCAGTTCTTC. Its translation: CASSPGLAGGPSFNEQFF. Drawing the rest from reference TRBV5-1 and TRBJ2-1, the complete variable domain is KAGVTQTPRYLIKTRGQQVTLSCSPISGHRSVSWYQQTPGQGLQFLFEYFSETQRNKGNFPGRFSGRQFSNSRSEMNVSTLELGDSALYLCASSPGLAGGPSFNEQFFGPGTRLTVL.

This sequence joins TRBV25-1 and TRBJ1-2; 8 nucleotides match TRBD1. Germline CDR1 is MGHDK and CDR2 is SYGVNS. V was clipped by 2 bases and J by 4 bases; unmatched bases: 3. This CDR3 is built from 14 residues. The CDR3 DNA sequence: TGTGCCAGCAGTGAACAGGGGGCAGGCTATGGCTACACCTTC. Its protein is CASSEQGAGYGYTF.

This clone was counted between two and nine times. The same CDR3 arises from other DNA sequences in this sample as well. The chain employs TRBV6-5 and TRBJ1-1; D is unresolved. V was cut by 7 bases and J by 2 bases, with 11 bases left in between. CDR1 MNHEY and CDR2 SVGAGI come from the germline V gene. This CDR3 has 13 residues. The CDR3 DNA sequence: TGTGCCAGCACCCCCCGGGGTAACACTGAAGCTTTCTTT. It translates to CASTPRGNTEAFF.

The V call is TRBV18, the J call TRBJ1-6; D perhaps matches TRBD1 (6 bases). V was trimmed by 6 bases and J by 12 bases, leaving 12 bases between them. Germline loops: CDR1 KGHSH, CDR2 LQKENI. The CDR3 spans 12 residues. Here the CDR3 reads CASSSTGQPLHF. The CDR3 nucleotides are TGTGCCAGCTCGTCAACAGGGCAACCCCTCCACTTT.

The chain employs TRBV28 and TRBJ1-5, with D unclear. Per germline, CDR1 MDHEN and CDR2 SYDVKM. Trimming removed 2 bases at V and 1 base at J, with 9 bases between. The CDR3 is 15 residues long. CDR3 sequence: CASSLRGKSNQPQHF. CDR3 nucleotides: TGTGCCAGCAGTTTAAGAGGGAAAAGCAATCAGCCCCAGCATTTT.

V usage is TRBV4-1 and J usage is TRBJ1-5; D gene ambiguous. The CDR3 consists of 13 residues. With 0 bases removed from V and 6 bases from J, the gap between germline ends came to 6 bases. CDR1 is MGHRA and CDR2 is YSYEKL in the germline V gene. The CDR3 sequence: CASSQDLGQPQHF. As DNA, the CDR3 is TGCGCCAGCAGCCAAGATCTCGGTCAGCCCCAGCATTTT.

This rearrangement joins TRBV7-9 to TRBJ1-2; D might be TRBD1 (6 bases). This CDR3 contains 13 residues. V was cut by 3 bases and J by 8 bases, with 13 bases left in between. Germline V CDR1 and CDR2: SEHNR, FQNEAQ (reference sequence). The CDR3 loop is CASSLTQGRGYTF. The CDR3 nucleotides read TGTGCCAGCAGCTTGACACAGGGTAGGGGCTACACCTTC.

The chain couples TRBV24-1 to TRBJ1-5; perhaps TRBD1 as D (5 bases). The V end lost 9 bases, the J end lost 5 bases, and 13 bases lay between the germline ends. Germline assignment: CDR1 KGHDR and CDR2 SFDVKD. This CDR3 comprises 13 residues. The CDR3 region is CATQLGPDQPQHF. CDR3 DNA: TGTGCCACCCAATTGGGGCCGGATCAGCCCCAGCATTTT.

V is TRBV29-1 and J is TRBJ2-1; 8 bases are a match to TRBD2. This CDR3 spans 15 amino acids. Germline V gene lookup returns CDR1 SQVTM and CDR2 ANQGSEA. With V trimmed by 6 bases and J by 0 bases, 7 bases remained unmatched. The CDR3 nucleotides read TGCAGCGTCAGACGGAGCGGGAGCTCCTACAATGAGCAGTTCTTC. This gives the protein CSVRRSGSSYNEQFF.

DNA for the CDR3: TGTGCCAGCAGCCCCTGGGCTCTAGCGGGAGGTATTGAGCGCACAGATACGCAGTATTTT. This sequence encodes CASSPWALAGGIERTDTQYF. The J gene is TRBJ2-3, the V gene TRBV9; 11 bases match TRBD2. The CDR3 totals 20 residues. V shed 4 bases, J shed 1 base, and the junction held 17 bases outside the gene matches. Germline loops: CDR1 SGDLS, CDR2 YYNGEE.

V is TRBV5-4 and J is TRBJ2-2; unclear D gene. CDR3 length: 14 residues. From germline, CDR1 is SGHNT and CDR2 YYREEE (reference sequence). Trimming left V 0 bases short and J 1 base short, with 4 bases between. In DNA, the CDR3 is TGTGCCAGCAGCTTGGGACTGAACACCGGGGAGCTGTTTTTT. It is translated as CASSLGLNTGELFF. Together with reference TRBV5-4 and TRBJ2-2, the CDR3 gives the full variable domain: ETGVTQSPTHLIKTRGQQVTLRCSSQSGHNTVSWYQQALGQGPQFIFQYYREEENGRGNFPPRFSGLQFPNYSSELNVNALELDDSALYLCASSLGLNTGELFFGEGSRLTVL.

V usage is TRBV7-3 and J usage is TRBJ1-2; the D is unclear. Germline V CDR1 and CDR2: SGHTA, FQGTGA. The CDR3 covers 15 residues. V was trimmed by 6 bases and J by 8 bases, leaving 22 bases between them. In nucleotides, the CDR3 is TGTGCCAGCAGTACACTCGATTTGAGCGCGAAAGGCTACACCTTC. Residues: CASSTLDLSAKGYTF.

The genes are TRBV25-1 and TRBJ1-2; weak D call: TRBD1 (6 bases). CDR3 length: 16 amino acids. Germline lookup yields CDR1 MGHDK and CDR2 SYGVNS. The V end lost 3 bases, the J end lost 1 base, and 15 bases lay between the germline ends. The chain's CDR3 is CASSDPRDRCNYGYTF. The CDR3 bases are TGTGCCAGCAGTGACCCTCGTGACAGGTGTAACTATGGCTACACCTTC.

The chain combines TRBV15 with TRBJ1-2; 7 bases agree with TRBD1. This CDR3 has 15 residues. The V segment lost 0 bases and the J segment 4 bases; nucleotides outside the gene matches: 5. The germline gives CDR1 LNHNV, CDR2 YYDKDF (reference sequence). The CDR3 here is CATSREKGAIYGYTF. For the CDR3, the DNA is TGTGCCACCAGCAGAGAGAAGGGGGCGATCTATGGCTACACCTTC.

The gene calls are TRBV5-4 and TRBJ2-7, with 9 bases lining up with TRBD2. The V gene end was trimmed by 4 bases and the J gene end by 2 bases; junction bases not matched to a gene: 7. The CDR3 extends over 15 amino acids. Germline V CDR1 and CDR2: SGHNT, YYREEE (reference sequence). The CDR3 DNA reads TGTGCCAGCAGCCAGGGGACTAGCTCCCCCTACGAGCAGTACTTC. As protein: CASSQGTSSPYEQYF. The full variable domain, completed using reference TRBV5-4 and TRBJ2-7, is ETGVTQSPTHLIKTRGQQVTLRCSSQSGHNTVSWYQQALGQGPQFIFQYYREEENGRGNFPPRFSGLQFPNYSSELNVNALELDDSALYLCASSQGTSSPYEQYFGPGTRLTVT.

This chain links TRBV19 with TRBJ2-3, with a possible D match to TRBD2 (6 bases). V was clipped by 6 bases and J by 4 bases, with 17 bases between them. CDR1 is LNHDA and CDR2 is SQIVND in the germline V gene (reference sequence). The CDR3 is made up of 15 amino acids. CDR3 amino acids: CASRLGGAPPDTQYF. The CDR3 nucleotides are TGTGCCAGTAGGCTCGGGGGAGCTCCCCCAGATACGCAGTATTTT.

This rearrangement joins TRBV5-1 to TRBJ2-7; TRBD1 matches at 9 bases. V dropped 3 bases and J dropped 6; count of bases not matched to a gene: 4. The germline V gene encodes CDR1 SGHRS and CDR2 YFSETQ. The CDR3 has 13 residues. CDR3 loop: CASSSGQGIEQYF. The DNA for the CDR3 is TGCGCCAGCAGCTCCGGACAGGGGATCGAGCAGTACTTC.

The chain carries TRBV19 and TRBJ2-5; 9 bases line up with TRBD1. Germline CDR1 and CDR2: LNHDA and SQIVND (reference sequence). The junction had 5 bases not matched to a gene; V was cut back by 4 bases and J by 5 bases. CDR3 length equals 14 residues. CDR3 sequence (DNA): TGTGCCAGTAGTAAACAGGGGGCTGGGGAGACCCAGTACTTC. Translating it yields CASSKQGAGETQYF.

J is TRBJ2-7 and V is TRBV30, with D possibly TRBD2 on 5 matching bases. V was pared by 0 bases and J by 5 bases, with 11 bases between. The CDR3 is made up of 13 amino acids. Germline V lookup: CDR1 GTSNPN, CDR2 SVGIG (reference sequence). Here the CDR3 DNA reads TGTGCCTGGAGTGTAAGGCTAGCAAACGAGCAGTACTTC. This encodes CAWSVRLANEQYF. The entire variable domain, with the rest obtained from reference TRBV30 and TRBJ2-7, is as follows: SQTIHQWPATLVQPVGSPLSLECTVEGTSNPNLYWYRQAAGRGLQLLFYSVGIGQISSEVPQNLSASRPQDRQFILSSKKLLLSDSGFYLCAWSVRLANEQYFGPGTRLTVT.